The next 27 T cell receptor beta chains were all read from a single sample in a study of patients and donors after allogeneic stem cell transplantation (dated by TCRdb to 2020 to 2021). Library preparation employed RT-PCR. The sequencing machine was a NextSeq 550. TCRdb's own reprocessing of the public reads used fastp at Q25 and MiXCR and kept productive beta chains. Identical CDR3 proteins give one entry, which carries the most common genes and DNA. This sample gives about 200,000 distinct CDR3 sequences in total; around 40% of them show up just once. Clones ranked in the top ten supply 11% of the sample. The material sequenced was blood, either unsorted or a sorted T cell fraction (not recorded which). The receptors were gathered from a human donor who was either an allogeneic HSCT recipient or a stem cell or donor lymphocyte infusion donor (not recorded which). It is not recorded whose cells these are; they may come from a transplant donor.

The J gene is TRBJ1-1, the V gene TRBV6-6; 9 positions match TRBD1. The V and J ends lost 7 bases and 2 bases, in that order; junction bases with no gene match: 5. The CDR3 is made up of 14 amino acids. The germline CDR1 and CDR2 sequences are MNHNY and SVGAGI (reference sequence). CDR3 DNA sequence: TGTGCCAGCATTGTACAGGGGGCCAACACTGAAGCTTTCTTT. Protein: CASIVQGANTEAFF.

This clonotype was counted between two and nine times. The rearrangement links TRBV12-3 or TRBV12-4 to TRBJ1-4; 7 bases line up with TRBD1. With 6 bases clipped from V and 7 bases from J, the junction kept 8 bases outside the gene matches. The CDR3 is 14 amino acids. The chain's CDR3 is CASRAAGGGEKLFF. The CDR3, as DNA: TGTGCCAGCAGAGCCGCAGGGGGGGGTGAAAAACTGTTTTTT.

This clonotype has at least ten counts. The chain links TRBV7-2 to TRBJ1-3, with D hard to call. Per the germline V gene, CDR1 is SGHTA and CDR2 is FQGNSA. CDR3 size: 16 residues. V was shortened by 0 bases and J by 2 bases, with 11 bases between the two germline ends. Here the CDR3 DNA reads TGTGCCAGCAGCTTAGCGATTAAAAGCACTGGAAACACCATATATTTT. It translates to CASSLAIKSTGNTIYF.

CDR3 nucleotide sequence: TGTGCCAGCTCACCACAGCCACAAGAGACCCAGTACTTC. Translating gives CASSPQPQETQYF. This sequence joins TRBV18 and TRBJ2-5; unclear D gene. V lost 1 base and J 2 bases, leaving 5 bases between the germline ends. CDR3 size: 13 residues. Germline loops: CDR1 KGHSH, CDR2 LQKENI.

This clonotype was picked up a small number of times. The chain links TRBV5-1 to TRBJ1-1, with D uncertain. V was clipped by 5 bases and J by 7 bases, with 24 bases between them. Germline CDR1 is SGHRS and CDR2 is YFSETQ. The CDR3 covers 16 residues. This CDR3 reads CASSLPPEARTDEAFF. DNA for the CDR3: TGCGCCAGCAGTTTACCCCCTGAGGCAAGGACGGATGAAGCTTTCTTT. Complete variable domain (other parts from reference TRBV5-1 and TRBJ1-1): KAGVTQTPRYLIKTRGQQVTLSCSPISGHRSVSWYQQTPGQGLQFLFEYFSETQRNKGNFPGRFSGRQFSNSRSEMNVSTLELGDSALYLCASSLPPEARTDEAFFGQGTRLTVV.

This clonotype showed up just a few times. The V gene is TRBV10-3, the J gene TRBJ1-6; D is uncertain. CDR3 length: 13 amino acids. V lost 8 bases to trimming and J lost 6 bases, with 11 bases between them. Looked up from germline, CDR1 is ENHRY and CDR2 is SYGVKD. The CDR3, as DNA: TGTGCCATCTCCTCAGGCATTAATTCACCCCTCCACTTT. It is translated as CAISSGINSPLHF.

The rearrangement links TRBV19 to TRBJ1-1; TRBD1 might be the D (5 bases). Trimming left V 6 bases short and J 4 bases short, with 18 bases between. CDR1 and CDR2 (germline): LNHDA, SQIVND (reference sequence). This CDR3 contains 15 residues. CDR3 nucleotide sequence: TGTGCCAGTAGGTCCAGGGCCGGTTTGGGCACTGAAGCTTTCTTT. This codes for CASRSRAGLGTEAFF.

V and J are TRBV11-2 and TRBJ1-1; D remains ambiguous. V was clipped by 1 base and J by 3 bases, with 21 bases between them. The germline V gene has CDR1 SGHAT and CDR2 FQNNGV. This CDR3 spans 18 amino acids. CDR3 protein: CASSLGLGISAWDTEAFF. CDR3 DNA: TGTGCCAGCAGCTTAGGGTTGGGCATATCAGCTTGGGACACTGAAGCTTTCTTT.

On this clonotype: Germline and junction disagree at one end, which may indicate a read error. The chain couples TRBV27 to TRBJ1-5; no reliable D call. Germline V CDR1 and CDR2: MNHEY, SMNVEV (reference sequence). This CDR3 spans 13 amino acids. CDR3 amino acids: CPDGDDSNQPQHF. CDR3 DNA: TGCCCCGACGGAGACGATAGCAATCAGCCCCAGCATTTT.

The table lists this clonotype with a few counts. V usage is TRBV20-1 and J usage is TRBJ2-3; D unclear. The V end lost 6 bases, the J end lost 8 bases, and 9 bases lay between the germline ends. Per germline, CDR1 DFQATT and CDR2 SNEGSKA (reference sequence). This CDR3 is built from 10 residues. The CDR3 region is CSAPMGTQYF. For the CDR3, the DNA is TGCAGTGCCCCTATGGGTACGCAGTATTTT.

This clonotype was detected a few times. CDR3 region: CASMLVAPRSSKLFF. CDR3 bases: TGTGCCAGCATGCTCGTCGCCCCGCGTTCTTCCAAACTGTTTTTT. This chain connects TRBV6-1 to TRBJ1-4; D remains ambiguous. The V end lost 7 bases, the J end lost 11 bases, and 23 bases lay between the germline ends. The CDR3 covers 15 residues. Germline V gene lookup returns CDR1 MNHNS and CDR2 SASEGT.

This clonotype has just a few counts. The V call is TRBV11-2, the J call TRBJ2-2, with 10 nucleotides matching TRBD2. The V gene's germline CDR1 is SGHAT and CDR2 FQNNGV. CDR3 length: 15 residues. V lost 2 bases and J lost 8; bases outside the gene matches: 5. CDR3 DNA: TGTGCCAGCAGCTTATTACTAGCGGGATCAGGGGAGCTGTTTTTT. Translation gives CASSLLLAGSGELFF.

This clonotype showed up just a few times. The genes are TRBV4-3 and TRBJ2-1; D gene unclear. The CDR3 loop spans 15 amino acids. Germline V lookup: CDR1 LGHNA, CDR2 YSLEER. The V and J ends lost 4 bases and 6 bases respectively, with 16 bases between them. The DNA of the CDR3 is TGCGCCAGCAGCCGCCTTTATACCTCCCCCAATGAGCAGTTCTTC. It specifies CASSRLYTSPNEQFF.

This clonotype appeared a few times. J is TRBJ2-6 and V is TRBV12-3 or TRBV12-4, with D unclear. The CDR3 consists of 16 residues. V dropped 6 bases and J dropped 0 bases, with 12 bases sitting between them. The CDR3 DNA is TGTGCCAGCAGCCCCCACCCGAGCTCTGGGGCCAACGTCCTGACTTTC. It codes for CASSPHPSSGANVLTF.

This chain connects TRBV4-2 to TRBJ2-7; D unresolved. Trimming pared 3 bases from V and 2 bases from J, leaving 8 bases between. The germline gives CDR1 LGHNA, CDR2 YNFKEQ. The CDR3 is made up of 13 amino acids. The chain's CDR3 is CASSQNRAYEQYF. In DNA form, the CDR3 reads TGTGCCAGCAGCCAGAACCGGGCCTACGAGCAGTACTTC.

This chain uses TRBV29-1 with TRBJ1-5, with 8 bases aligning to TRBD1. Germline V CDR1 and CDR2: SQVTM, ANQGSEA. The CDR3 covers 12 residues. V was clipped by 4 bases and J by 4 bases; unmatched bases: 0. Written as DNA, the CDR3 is TGCAGCGTTGGGACAGGGAATCAGCCCCAGCATTTT. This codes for CSVGTGNQPQHF. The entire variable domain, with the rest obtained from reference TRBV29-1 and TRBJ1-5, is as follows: SAVISQKPSRDICQRGTSLTIQCQVDSQVTMMFWYRQQPGQSLTLIATANQGSEATYESGFVIDKFPISRPNLTFSTLTVSNMSPEDSSIYLCSVGTGNQPQHFGDGTRLSIL.

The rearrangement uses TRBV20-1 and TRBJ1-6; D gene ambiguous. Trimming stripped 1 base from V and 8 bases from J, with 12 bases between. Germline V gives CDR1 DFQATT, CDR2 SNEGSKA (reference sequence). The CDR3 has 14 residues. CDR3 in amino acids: CSARGQEGHSPLHF. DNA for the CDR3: TGCAGTGCTAGAGGTCAGGAGGGTCATTCACCCCTCCACTTT.

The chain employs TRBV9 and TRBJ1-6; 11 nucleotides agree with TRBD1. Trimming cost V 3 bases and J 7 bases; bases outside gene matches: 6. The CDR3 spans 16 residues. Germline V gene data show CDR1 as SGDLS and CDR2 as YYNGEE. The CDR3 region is CASSASGQGANSPLHF. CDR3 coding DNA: TGTGCCAGCAGCGCTAGCGGACAGGGGGCCAATTCACCCCTCCACTTT.

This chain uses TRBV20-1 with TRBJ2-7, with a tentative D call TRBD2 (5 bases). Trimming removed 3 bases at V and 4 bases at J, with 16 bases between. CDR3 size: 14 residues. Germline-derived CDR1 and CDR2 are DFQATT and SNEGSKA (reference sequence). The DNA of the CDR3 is TGCAGTGCTAGGCCTTTAAGCGGTCGGTACGAGCAGTACTTC. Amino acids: CSARPLSGRYEQYF.

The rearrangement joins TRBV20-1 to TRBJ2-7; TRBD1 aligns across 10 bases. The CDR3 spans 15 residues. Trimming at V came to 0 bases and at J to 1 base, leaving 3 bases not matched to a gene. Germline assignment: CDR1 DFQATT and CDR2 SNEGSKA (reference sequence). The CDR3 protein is CSARDSDRGSYEQYF. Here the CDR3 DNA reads TGCAGTGCTAGAGATTCGGACAGGGGGTCCTACGAGCAGTACTTC.

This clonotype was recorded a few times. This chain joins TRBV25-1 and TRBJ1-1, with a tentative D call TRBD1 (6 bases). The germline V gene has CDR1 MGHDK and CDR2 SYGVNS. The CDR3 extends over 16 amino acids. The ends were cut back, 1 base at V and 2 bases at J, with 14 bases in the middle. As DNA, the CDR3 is TGTGCCAGCAGTGAATCCCCAGGACAGCCCAACACTGAAGCTTTCTTT. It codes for CASSESPGQPNTEAFF.

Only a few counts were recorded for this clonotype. The CDR3 loop is CASSRPGQPNNEQFF. In DNA, the CDR3 is TGTGCCAGCAGTCGACCGGGACAGCCGAACAATGAGCAGTTCTTC. The genes are TRBV5-6 and TRBJ2-1, with 7 positions matching TRBD1. Looked up from germline, CDR1 is SGHDT and CDR2 is YYEEEE. With V trimmed by 5 bases and J by 5 bases, 10 bases remained unmatched. The CDR3 totals 15 residues.

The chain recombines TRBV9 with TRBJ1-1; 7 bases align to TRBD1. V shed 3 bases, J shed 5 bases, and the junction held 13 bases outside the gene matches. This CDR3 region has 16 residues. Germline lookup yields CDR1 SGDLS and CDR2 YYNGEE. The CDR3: CASSAVDREVGTEAFF. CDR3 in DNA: TGTGCCAGCAGCGCCGTTGACAGGGAGGTTGGAACTGAAGCTTTCTTT.

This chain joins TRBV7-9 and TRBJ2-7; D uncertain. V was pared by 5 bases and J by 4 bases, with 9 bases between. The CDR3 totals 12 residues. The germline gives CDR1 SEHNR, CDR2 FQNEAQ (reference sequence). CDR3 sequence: CASSPSNYEQYF. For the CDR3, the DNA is TGTGCCAGCAGCCCGAGCAATTACGAGCAGTACTTC.

The CDR3 is CASSHPGGRDGYTF. The CDR3 DNA follows: TGTGCCAGCAGCCATCCCGGCGGGAGGGATGGCTACACCTTC. The J gene is TRBJ1-2, the V gene TRBV4-2; D is unclear. V was pared by 3 bases and J by 6 bases, with 14 bases between. This CDR3 is built from 14 residues. Germline values: CDR1 LGHNA, CDR2 YNFKEQ.

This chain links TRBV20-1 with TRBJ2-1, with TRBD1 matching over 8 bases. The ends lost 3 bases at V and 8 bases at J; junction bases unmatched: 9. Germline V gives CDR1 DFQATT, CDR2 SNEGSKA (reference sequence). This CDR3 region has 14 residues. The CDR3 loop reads CSARQGAKKDEQFF. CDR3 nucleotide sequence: TGCAGTGCTAGGCAGGGGGCCAAGAAAGATGAGCAGTTCTTC.

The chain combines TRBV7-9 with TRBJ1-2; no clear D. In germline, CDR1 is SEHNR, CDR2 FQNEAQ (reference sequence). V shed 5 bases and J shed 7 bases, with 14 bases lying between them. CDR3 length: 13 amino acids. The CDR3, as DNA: TGTGCCAGCAGCCTCGTATCCAAAACTGGCTACACCTTC. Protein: CASSLVSKTGYTF.